These 23 T cell receptor beta chains were sequenced from one sample in a study of type 1 regulatory T cells. TCRdb independently ran MiXCR on the reads; one entry per CDR3 protein. The sample has some 90,000 distinct CDR3 sequences, roughly a third seen once. What was sequenced was CD4+ T cells, either the whole sample or a sorted fraction (not recorded which). Source of these receptors: a human donor in good health.

The rearrangement joins TRBV20-1 to TRBJ2-7, with a possible D match to TRBD1 (6 bases). This CDR3 spans 13 amino acids. In germline, CDR1 is DFQATT, CDR2 SNEGSKA (reference sequence). Trimming shortened V by 3 bases and J by 5 bases, and 14 bases separated the two germline ends. CDR3 sequence: CSARRQGSDEQYF. The CDR3 nucleotides are TGCAGTGCTAGGAGGCAGGGGAGCGACGAGCAGTACTTC.

The chain combines TRBV24-1 with TRBJ2-3, with TRBD2 matching over 10 bases. The germline gives CDR1 KGHDR, CDR2 SFDVKD. Unmatched junction bases numbered 3, after V lost 3 bases and J lost 1 base. The CDR3 length is 16 residues. CDR3 bases: TGTGCCACCAGTGATGGACTAGCGGCAGGCACAGATACGCAGTATTTT. This sequence encodes CATSDGLAAGTDTQYF.

This clonotype was detected a few times. This chain joins TRBV29-1 and TRBJ1-1; 7 bases agree with TRBD1. This CDR3 spans 20 amino acids. Looked up from germline, CDR1 is SQVTM and CDR2 is ANQGSEA. Losses at the gene ends were 7 bases for V and 0 bases for J; bases not matched to a gene: 26. Here the CDR3 DNA reads TGCAGCGCCACGAGAGGGGCAGGGGGGATCGGAAAGTTCATGAACACTGAAGCTTTCTTT. It specifies CSATRGAGGIGKFMNTEAFF.

This clonotype was detected a few times. The V call is TRBV20-1, the J call TRBJ1-5; 7 bases fit TRBD1. The CDR3 is 16 residues long. The J segment lost 6 bases and the V segment lost 0 bases, leaving 11 bases of the junction unmatched. Germline V gives CDR1 DFQATT, CDR2 SNEGSKA (reference sequence). The CDR3 sequence: CSARDMRQGEVQPQHF. The CDR3 DNA sequence: TGCAGTGCTAGAGATATGAGGCAGGGGGAGGTTCAGCCCCAGCATTTT.

J is TRBJ2-7 and V is TRBV5-4, with D unresolved. Germline loops: CDR1 SGHNT, CDR2 YYREEE (reference sequence). The V and J ends lost 4 bases and 4 bases respectively, with 21 bases between them. The CDR3 extends over 16 amino acids. CDR3 protein: CASSPLPVSVVYEQYF. The CDR3 DNA is TGTGCCAGCAGCCCGCTACCTGTCTCGGTCGTATACGAGCAGTACTTC.

This clonotype was seen a few times. The chain couples TRBV5-6 to TRBJ2-4; 9 bases agree with TRBD2. This CDR3 has 13 amino acids. Germline CDR1 reads SGHDT; CDR2 reads YYEEEE. The V gene end was trimmed by 0 bases and the J gene end by 11 bases; junction bases not matched to a gene: 3. The CDR3 is CASSLVLAGLQYF. In nucleotides, the CDR3 is TGTGCCAGCAGCTTGGTCCTAGCGGGACTTCAGTACTTC.

This sequence joins TRBV5-1 and TRBJ2-1; D gene ambiguous. The germline V gene has CDR1 SGHRS and CDR2 YFSETQ. The V gene lost 0 bases and the J gene lost 7 bases, with 8 bases spanning the gap. CDR3 size: 13 residues. The CDR3 loop reads CASSLAKFNEQFF. CDR3 DNA: TGCGCCAGCAGCTTGGCTAAGTTTAATGAGCAGTTCTTC. Filled out from reference TRBV5-1 and TRBJ2-1, the complete variable domain reads KAGVTQTPRYLIKTRGQQVTLSCSPISGHRSVSWYQQTPGQGLQFLFEYFSETQRNKGNFPGRFSGRQFSNSRSEMNVSTLELGDSALYLCASSLAKFNEQFFGPGTRLTVL.

V usage is TRBV11-3 and J usage is TRBJ2-1, with D perhaps TRBD2 (5 bases). CDR1 is SGHNT and CDR2 is YENEEA in the germline V gene. CDR3 length equals 15 residues. V gave up 5 bases and J gave up 1 base, with 12 bases separating them. In DNA, the CDR3 is TGTGCCAGCAGCAGGTTAGCGTCATCCTACAATGAGCAGTTCTTC. Translation gives CASSRLASSYNEQFF.

This clonotype was detected a few times. In DNA form, the CDR3 reads TGTGCCTTAGGGGACTACACAGATACGCAGTATTTT. This codes for CALGDYTDTQYF. The rearrangement joins TRBV2 to TRBJ2-3; 7 bases fit TRBD2. Germline-derived CDR1 and CDR2 are SNHLY and FYNNEI. The V segment lost 11 bases and the J segment 2 bases; nucleotides outside the gene matches: 4. CDR3 size: 12 residues.

The sample holds many counts of this clonotype. V gene TRBV27 combines with J gene TRBJ1-6; no clear D gene. Germline V gene lookup returns CDR1 MNHEY and CDR2 SMNVEV (reference sequence). Trimming removed 7 bases from V and 7 bases from J, with 11 bases in between. The CDR3 has 13 residues. This CDR3 reads CASTQLANSPLHF. The CDR3, as DNA: TGTGCCAGCACACAGTTAGCGAATTCACCCCTCCACTTT.

This chain connects TRBV29-1 to TRBJ2-7; TRBD1 agrees at 8 bases. The CDR3 is made up of 15 amino acids. V was clipped by 5 bases and J by 3 bases; unmatched bases: 12. The germline V gene has CDR1 SQVTM and CDR2 ANQGSEA. CDR3 residues: CSVSIGTGGIYEQYF. CDR3 DNA sequence: TGCAGCGTTAGTATAGGAACAGGGGGTATCTACGAGCAGTACTTC.

The chain uses TRBV20-1 and TRBJ2-7; 8 bases match TRBD2. The CDR3 has 14 residues. Germline lookup yields CDR1 DFQATT and CDR2 SNEGSKA (reference sequence). With 1 base clipped from V and 2 bases from J, the junction kept 4 bases outside the gene matches. The CDR3: CSARAGGNPYEQYF. The DNA for the CDR3 is TGCAGTGCTAGAGCGGGAGGGAACCCCTACGAGCAGTACTTC.

This clonotype was observed a handful of times. The CDR3 loop is CASSGNRVQETQYF. The CDR3 coding sequence is TGTGCCAGCAGTGGAAACAGAGTTCAAGAGACCCAGTACTTC. The chain carries TRBV6-1 and TRBJ2-5; no firm D call. The CDR3 loop spans 14 amino acids. With 4 bases removed from V and 2 bases from J, the gap between germline ends came to 11 bases. CDR1 MNHNS and CDR2 SASEGT come from the germline V gene.

This clonotype was found a few times. The chain uses TRBV29-1 and TRBJ1-1; D remains ambiguous. V was shortened by 3 bases and J by 5 bases, with 13 bases between the two germline ends. The CDR3 has 13 amino acids. Germline assignment: CDR1 SQVTM and CDR2 ANQGSEA. In DNA, the CDR3 is TGCAGCGTTGAGTCAGTCGCGAAAACTGAAGCTTTCTTT. Its protein product is CSVESVAKTEAFF.

The chain couples TRBV24-1 to TRBJ2-1, with a weak D call TRBD1 (6 bases). CDR3 size: 16 residues. The ends were cut back, 3 bases at V and 6 bases at J, with 17 bases in the middle. Per the germline V gene, CDR1 is KGHDR and CDR2 is SFDVKD. Written as DNA, the CDR3 is TGTGCCACCAGTGATCAAAACAGGGTATTCGGCAATGAGCAGTTCTTC. It codes for CATSDQNRVFGNEQFF.

This clonotype occurred once. The chain employs TRBV7-9 and TRBJ2-1, with a possible D match to TRBD2 (5 bases). V was trimmed by 2 bases and J by 13 bases, leaving 9 bases between them. There are 11 residues in the CDR3. The V gene's germline CDR1 is SEHNR and CDR2 FQNEAQ (reference sequence). CDR3 region: CASSLKGAQFF. DNA for the CDR3: TGTGCCAGCAGCTTAAAGGGAGCTCAGTTCTTC.

The gene calls are TRBV29-1 and TRBJ2-2; D is uncertain. Germline loops: CDR1 SQVTM, CDR2 ANQGSEA. The V and J ends lost 4 bases and 2 bases respectively, with 11 bases between them. This CDR3 is built from 14 residues. The CDR3 reads CSVVDGFNTGELFF. CDR3 coding DNA: TGCAGCGTTGTTGACGGTTTTAACACCGGGGAGCTGTTTTTT.

The chain couples TRBV5-1 to TRBJ2-3; 12 bases are a match to TRBD1. The germline V gene has CDR1 SGHRS and CDR2 YFSETQ. The trim removed 3 bases at V and 5 bases at J, leaving 4 bases unmatched. This CDR3 contains 15 residues. The CDR3 spells CASSSGQGAGDTQYF. The CDR3 DNA reads as TGCGCCAGCAGCTCGGGACAGGGGGCTGGAGATACGCAGTATTTT. Supplemented by reference TRBV5-1 and TRBJ2-3, the full variable domain reads KAGVTQTPRYLIKTRGQQVTLSCSPISGHRSVSWYQQTPGQGLQFLFEYFSETQRNKGNFPGRFSGRQFSNSRSEMNVSTLELGDSALYLCASSSGQGAGDTQYFGPGTRLTVL.

The CDR3 bases are TGTGCCACCAGTGATTCCAATCTAGCGGCGACCTACAATGAGCAGTTCTTC. Residues: CATSDSNLAATYNEQFF. This chain connects TRBV24-1 to TRBJ2-1, with 7 bases aligning to TRBD2. There are 17 residues in the CDR3. The germline CDR1 and CDR2 sequences are KGHDR and SFDVKD. After removal of 2 bases from V and 2 bases from J, the junction contained 8 bases not matched to a gene.

The CDR3 DNA reads TGTGCCAGTAGTATTGGAGGCCTAGCGGGAGGTGAGCAGTACTTC. It codes for CASSIGGLAGGEQYF. The V call is TRBV19, the J call TRBJ2-7, with TRBD2 identical over 11 bases. The J segment lost 7 bases and the V segment lost 3 bases, leaving 8 bases of the junction unmatched. The CDR3 extends over 15 amino acids. From germline, CDR1 is LNHDA and CDR2 SQIVND (reference sequence).

This rearrangement joins TRBV3-1 to TRBJ2-1; possibly TRBD2 for D (6 bases). V was shortened by 4 bases and J by 2 bases, with 12 bases between the two germline ends. Germline V gene lookup returns CDR1 LGHDT and CDR2 YNNKEL (reference sequence). The CDR3 consists of 15 residues. This CDR3 reads CASSPRGDTYNEQFF. CDR3 coding DNA: TGTGCCAGCAGCCCACGCGGGGATACCTACAATGAGCAGTTCTTC.

The table lists this clonotype with a few counts. The rearrangement joins TRBV18 to TRBJ1-2, with D uncertain. V lost 0 bases, J lost 7 bases, and 12 bases lay in between. This CDR3 is 14 amino acids long. Germline V gene sequence: CDR1 KGHSH, CDR2 LQKENI. CDR3 sequence (DNA): TGTGCCAGCTCACCACCGTTCAGTAATTTTGGCTACACCTTC. This sequence encodes CASSPPFSNFGYTF. The full variable domain, completed using reference TRBV18 and TRBJ1-2, is NAGVMQNPRHLVRRRGQEARLRCSPMKGHSHVYWYRQLPEEGLKFMVYLQKENIIDESGMPKERFSAEFPKEGPSILRIQQVVRGDSAAYFCASSPPFSNFGYTFGSGTRLTVV.

The chain uses TRBV20-1 and TRBJ1-2; no firm D call. Germline-derived CDR1 and CDR2 are DFQATT and SNEGSKA (reference sequence). The CDR3 is made up of 14 amino acids. V lost 5 bases, J lost 2 bases, and 15 bases lay in between. This chain's CDR3 is CSAPGLGSNYGYTF. The CDR3 coding sequence is TGCAGTGCTCCTGGCCTGGGATCGAACTATGGCTACACCTTC.